The clone carrying this T cell receptor (beta chain) was counted once. The data stem from a study of blood T cell repertoires in COVID-19. Study in general: Samples taken during acute and convalescent COVID-19 were collected in the United States, Italy and Spain. Sources were T cells, B-cell-depleted T cells, or PBMCs; the material itself was cDNA or gDNA.

Original handling: Amplifying reference gene primers gave estimates of nucleated cell counts. Profiling relied on immunoSEQ multiplex PCR, and the TCRdb table lists in-frame clones only, not all of them. V, J and clone size are those of that table, while D and trimming were read from the DNA. The sample lists about 200,000 clones, around 89% seen once, with about 4.5% in the top ten. This TCR was recovered from a human donor in a cohort sampled during active COVID-19. Sequenced material: peripheral blood.

The CDR3 loop reads CSAVLSGTGAETQYF. The DNA for the CDR3 is TGCAGCGCCGTACTGTCCGGGACAGGGGCCGAGACCCAGTACTTC. This sequence joins TRBV29-1 and TRBJ2-5; 10 positions agree with TRBD1. V was clipped by 7 bases and J by 5 bases; unmatched bases: 13. The CDR3 length is 15 residues. Looked up from germline, CDR1 is SQVTM and CDR2 is ANQGSEA.